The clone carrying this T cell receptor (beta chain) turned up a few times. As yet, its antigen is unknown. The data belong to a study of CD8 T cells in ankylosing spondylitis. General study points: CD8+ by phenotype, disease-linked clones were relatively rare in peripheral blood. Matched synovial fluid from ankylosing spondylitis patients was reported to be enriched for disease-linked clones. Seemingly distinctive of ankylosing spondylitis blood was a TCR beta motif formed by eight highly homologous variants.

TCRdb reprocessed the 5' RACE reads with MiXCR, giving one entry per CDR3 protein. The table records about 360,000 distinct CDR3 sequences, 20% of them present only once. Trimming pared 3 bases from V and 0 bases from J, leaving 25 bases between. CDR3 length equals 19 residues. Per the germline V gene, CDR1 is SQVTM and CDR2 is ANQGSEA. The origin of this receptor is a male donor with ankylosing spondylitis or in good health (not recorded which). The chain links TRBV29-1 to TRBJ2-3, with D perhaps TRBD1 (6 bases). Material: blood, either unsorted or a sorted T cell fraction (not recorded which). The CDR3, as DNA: TGCAGCGTTGAGTTGGTGGGCCGTGGCAGGGACATCAGCACAGATACGCAGTATTTT. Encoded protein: CSVELVGRGRDISTDTQYF.